Below are 25 T cell receptor beta chains sequenced from a single sample in a study of PD-1 blockade in classical Hodgkin lymphoma. This table comes from immunoSEQ multiplex PCR, and its TCRdb copy is limited to in-frame clones, with some not included. The sample consists of tens of thousands of clones, around 87% of them appearing once. No patient escaped relapse after autologous stem cell transplantation, and brentuximab vedotin exposure varied. This sample comprised peripheral blood mononuclear cells (PBMCs), obtained at baseline. The receptors stem from a human donor with classical Hodgkin lymphoma.

The rearrangement uses TRBV6-6 and TRBJ2-1; 16 nucleotides align to TRBD2. CDR3 length: 16 residues. Unmatched junction bases numbered 2, after V lost 0 bases and J lost 9 bases. CDR1 and CDR2 from the germline V gene are MNHNY and SVGAGI (reference sequence). The CDR3 coding sequence is TGTGCCAGCAGTTACTCCGGGACTAGCGGGGGGGGTGAGCAGTTCTTC. Its translation: CASSYSGTSGGGEQFF.

Here the CDR3 reads CASSFTVVISGIYEQYF. For the CDR3, the DNA is TGTGCCAGCAGCTTTACTGTAGTAATCTCAGGGATCTACGAGCAGTACTTC. The rearrangement links TRBV7-2 to TRBJ2-7, with D possibly TRBD1 on 5 matching bases. CDR1 and CDR2 from the germline V gene are SGHTA and FQGNSA. The ends were cut back, 3 bases at V and 3 bases at J, with 21 bases in the middle. The CDR3 totals 17 residues.

The CDR3 loop is CASSLGGGANYGYTF. For the CDR3, the DNA is TGTGCCAGCAGCCTTGGCGGCGGAGCTAACTATGGCTACACCTTC. V and J are TRBV6-5 and TRBJ1-2; no reliable D call. This CDR3 has 15 residues. V was pared by 6 bases and J by 0 bases, with 14 bases between. CDR1 is MNHEY and CDR2 is SVGAGI in the germline V gene.

This chain connects TRBV18 to TRBJ2-1; possibly TRBD1 or TRBD2 for D (6 bases each). The CDR3 covers 15 residues. CDR1 is KGHSH and CDR2 is LQKENI in the germline V gene. Trimming removed 5 bases at V and 5 bases at J, with 16 bases between. The CDR3 bases are TGTGCCAGCTCATCCAACTGGGGGGCTGACAATGAGCAGTTCTTC. This codes for CASSSNWGADNEQFF.

The rearrangement uses TRBV5-1 and TRBJ2-7; perhaps TRBD1 as D (6 bases). V lost 0 bases and J 4 bases, leaving 14 bases between the germline ends. This CDR3 region has 15 residues. Germline V gene lookup returns CDR1 SGHRS and CDR2 YFSETQ. CDR3 in DNA: TGCGCCAGCAGCTTGGTTCAGGGGAGAGTGTACGAGCAGTACTTC. Amino acids: CASSLVQGRVYEQYF.

The chain employs TRBV6-5 and TRBJ2-1, with 10 bases that match TRBD1. The V segment lost 3 bases and the J segment 6 bases; nucleotides outside the gene matches: 5. Per the germline V gene, CDR1 is MNHEY and CDR2 is SVGAGI. This CDR3 region has 15 residues. As DNA, the CDR3 is TGTGCCAGCAGTTATTTGACAGGGGGCAGCAATGAGCAGTTCTTC. Translation gives CASSYLTGGSNEQFF.

The gene calls are TRBV6-6 and TRBJ2-7; D is ambiguous. Germline CDR1 reads MNHNY; CDR2 reads SVGAGI (reference sequence). V was pared by 4 bases and J by 3 bases, with 16 bases between. The CDR3 runs 15 residues. The CDR3 region has the DNA TGTGCCAGCAGTTCCTCCCCAACACCCGGCTACGAGCAGTACTTC. It specifies CASSSSPTPGYEQYF.

V and J are TRBV6-5 and TRBJ2-7; D is ambiguous. This CDR3 comprises 11 residues. In germline, CDR1 is MNHEY, CDR2 SVGAGI. V was trimmed by 6 bases and J by 2 bases, leaving 5 bases between them. CDR3 loop: CASSSPYEQYF. DNA for the CDR3: TGTGCCAGCAGCTCCCCCTACGAGCAGTACTTC.

The chain has TRBV6-5 and TRBJ1-2; D is possibly TRBD1 (6 bases). V lost 1 base and J lost 2, with 11 bases in between. This CDR3 contains 15 residues. Germline lookup yields CDR1 MNHEY and CDR2 SVGAGI. CDR3 loop: CASSYFRQANYGYTF. CDR3 bases: TGTGCCAGCAGTTACTTTAGACAGGCCAACTATGGCTACACCTTC.

This chain links TRBV2 with TRBJ2-7, with 11 positions matching TRBD2. The CDR3 runs to 17 residues. Germline V gives CDR1 SNHLY, CDR2 FYNNEI. J lost 1 base, V lost 4 bases, and 9 bases had no gene match. In DNA, the CDR3 is TGTGCCAGCAGTGTTTCACTAGCGGGGGACCATTCCTACGAGCAGTACTTC. It specifies CASSVSLAGDHSYEQYF.

The chain has TRBV27 and TRBJ1-1; the D gene is possibly TRBD1 (6 bases). Germline V gene lookup returns CDR1 MNHEY and CDR2 SMNVEV (reference sequence). V lost 5 bases to trimming and J lost 4 bases, with 11 bases between them. This CDR3 region has 13 residues. CDR3 in amino acids: CASSTGLGTEAFF. CDR3 DNA: TGTGCCAGCAGTACAGGGTTAGGCACTGAAGCTTTCTTT.

CDR3 bases: TGTGCCAGTAGTATACGACCTTACAATGAGCAGTTCTTC. Translating gives CASSIRPYNEQFF. This chain connects TRBV19 to TRBJ2-1; D is unresolved. The V and J ends lost 2 bases and 4 bases respectively, with 6 bases between them. This CDR3 has 13 amino acids. From germline, CDR1 is LNHDA and CDR2 SQIVND (reference sequence).

J is TRBJ2-3 and V is TRBV19; unclear D gene. The CDR3 is made up of 12 amino acids. V was pared by 3 bases and J by 6 bases, with 7 bases between. The V gene's germline CDR1 is LNHDA and CDR2 SQIVND (reference sequence). The CDR3 protein is CASSIYTDTQYF. CDR3 bases: TGTGCCAGTAGTATTTACACGGATACGCAGTATTTT.

CDR3 bases: TGTGCCAGCAGCTTTGTACCCCTGAGCTCCTATGGCTACACCTTC. Its translation is CASSFVPLSSYGYTF. The chain links TRBV7-8 to TRBJ1-2, with D unresolved. The CDR3 is 15 amino acids. Trimming removed 3 bases from V and 4 bases from J, with 15 bases in between. Germline lookup yields CDR1 SGHVS and CDR2 FQNEAQ.

Regarding this clone: The germline gene is not matched at one end of the junction; a read error may be the cause. V usage is TRBV6-5 and J usage is TRBJ1-6; D is unclear. Germline values: CDR1 MNHEY, CDR2 SVGAGI. The CDR3 extends over 15 amino acids. Here the CDR3 reads CASSYNGLDNLPLHF. CDR3 in DNA: TGTGCCAGCAGTTACAATGGACTAGATAATTTACCCCTCCACTTT.

This chain links TRBV7-2 with TRBJ2-3; D gene unclear. Trimming removed 1 base from V and 5 bases from J, with 10 bases in between. This CDR3 has 14 residues. Per germline, CDR1 SGHTA and CDR2 FQGNSA. CDR3 bases: TGTGCCAGCAGCTTAGGCCCGGGCGGAGATACGCAGTATTTT. It translates to CASSLGPGGDTQYF.

This clone was seen just once. This chain connects TRBV5-1 to TRBJ2-3; D is undetermined. The V end lost 1 base, the J end lost 4 bases, and 10 bases lay between the germline ends. Germline lookup yields CDR1 SGHRS and CDR2 YFSETQ. The length of the CDR3 is 14 residues. The CDR3 nucleotides read TGCGCCAGCAGCTTGAGGTCGACCTCAGATACGCAGTATTTT. It yields the protein CASSLRSTSDTQYF.

This rearrangement joins TRBV5-1 to TRBJ2-2, with 9 bases lining up with TRBD1. The V gene's germline CDR1 is SGHRS and CDR2 YFSETQ. This CDR3 has 16 residues. V trimming: 3 bases; J trimming: 4 bases; junction bases outside the gene matches: 7. CDR3 residues: CASSSGDRGGTGELFF. The DNA of the CDR3 is TGCGCCAGCAGCTCCGGAGACAGGGGGGGCACCGGGGAGCTGTTTTTT.

The gene calls are TRBV19 and TRBJ2-7; D gene ambiguous. Trimming removed 1 base from V and 0 bases from J, with 10 bases in between. Germline CDR1 and CDR2: LNHDA and SQIVND (reference sequence). The CDR3 spans 15 residues. CDR3 residues: CASSIAGSSSYEQYF. CDR3 nucleotide sequence: TGTGCCAGTAGTATAGCCGGATCCAGCTCCTACGAGCAGTACTTC.

This chain joins TRBV4-3 and TRBJ1-4, with D hard to call. The CDR3 is 15 amino acids. Germline values: CDR1 LGHNA, CDR2 YSLEER. V lost 1 base and J lost 0, with 6 bases in between. CDR3 DNA sequence: TGCGCCAGCAGCCAAGGGACGGCAACTAATGAAAAACTGTTTTTT. This translates into CASSQGTATNEKLFF.

V gene TRBV7-9 combines with J gene TRBJ1-2; 8 positions agree with TRBD1. This CDR3 is 15 amino acids long. The V gene end was trimmed by 0 bases and the J gene end by 4 bases; junction bases not matched to a gene: 4. The germline CDR1 and CDR2 sequences are SEHNR and FQNEAQ (reference sequence). The CDR3 sequence is CASSLADRVFYGYTF. CDR3 coding DNA: TGTGCCAGCAGCTTAGCGGACAGGGTTTTCTATGGCTACACCTTC.

The gene calls are TRBV7-9 and TRBJ2-3, with 8 bases identical to TRBD1. The germline CDR1 and CDR2 sequences are SEHNR and FQNEAQ (reference sequence). The CDR3 consists of 16 residues. With 1 base clipped from V and 2 bases from J, the junction kept 5 bases outside the gene matches. CDR3 protein: CASSLVQGAHTDTQYF. The CDR3 region has the DNA TGTGCCAGCAGCTTAGTTCAGGGGGCCCACACAGATACGCAGTATTTT.

J is TRBJ2-7 and V is TRBV6-5; 14 bases are shared with TRBD2. The CDR3 length is 14 residues. Trimming took 6 bases from V and 6 from J; bases not matched to a gene: 4. The germline CDR1 and CDR2 sequences are MNHEY and SVGAGI. CDR3 nucleotide sequence: TGTGCCAGCAGCCGGGGACTAGCGGGAGTCGAGCAGTACTTC. Amino acids: CASSRGLAGVEQYF.

V is TRBV30 and J is TRBJ2-1; D remains unclear. The length of the CDR3 is 12 residues. V was pared by 2 bases and J by 5 bases, with 7 bases between. Per the germline V gene, CDR1 is GTSNPN and CDR2 is SVGIG (reference sequence). CDR3 loop: CAWSSTHNEQFF. CDR3 DNA sequence: TGTGCCTGGAGTAGCACACACAATGAGCAGTTCTTC.

The chain combines TRBV4-3 with TRBJ2-3; 8 bases match TRBD2. The CDR3 has 14 residues. In germline, CDR1 is LGHNA, CDR2 YSLEER. Trimming took 3 bases from V and 3 from J; bases not matched to a gene: 2. This CDR3 is CASSQREATDTQYF. CDR3 DNA: TGCGCCAGCAGCCAGCGGGAGGCTACAGATACGCAGTATTTT.